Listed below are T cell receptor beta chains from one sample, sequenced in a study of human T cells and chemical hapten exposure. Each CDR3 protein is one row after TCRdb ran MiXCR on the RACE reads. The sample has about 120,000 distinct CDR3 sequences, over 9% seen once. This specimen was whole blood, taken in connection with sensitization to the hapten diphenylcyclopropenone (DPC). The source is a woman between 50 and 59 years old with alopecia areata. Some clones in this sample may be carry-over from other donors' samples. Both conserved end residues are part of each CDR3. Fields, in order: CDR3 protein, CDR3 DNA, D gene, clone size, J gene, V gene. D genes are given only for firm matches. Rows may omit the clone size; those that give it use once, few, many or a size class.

CDR3aa: CSARGGSQETQYF
CDR3nt: TGCAGTGCAAGGGGGGGGTCCCAAGAGACCCAGTACTTC
d_gene: -
abundance: few
j_gene: TRBJ2-5
v_gene: TRBV20-1

CDR3aa: CASSLYYLYEQYF
CDR3nt: TGTGCCAGCAGTTTGTACTACCTCTACGAGCAGTACTTC
d_gene: -
abundance: many
j_gene: TRBJ2-7
v_gene: TRBV12-3/TRBV12-4

CDR3aa: CASRLGTGALHF
CDR3nt: TGTGCCAGCAGACTCGGGACAGGTGCCCTCCACTTT
d_gene: TRBD1
abundance: once
j_gene: TRBJ1-6
v_gene: TRBV12-3/TRBV12-4

CDR3aa: CASSPNPAEAFF
CDR3nt: TGTGCCAGCAGTCCTAACCCGGCTGAAGCTTTCTTT
d_gene: -
abundance: -
j_gene: TRBJ1-1
v_gene: TRBV6-2/TRBV6-3

CDR3aa: CATSRGSGQGSDTQYF
CDR3nt: TGTGCCACCAGCAGAGGATCGGGACAAGGTTCAGATACGCAGTATTTT
d_gene: -
abundance: few
j_gene: TRBJ2-3
v_gene: TRBV15

CDR3aa: CSVTGDRGNTIYF
CDR3nt: TGCAGCGTGACGGGGGACAGGGGAAACACCATATATTTT
d_gene: TRBD1
abundance: -
j_gene: TRBJ1-3
v_gene: TRBV29-1

CDR3aa: CSATTVGGPYEQYF
CDR3nt: TGCAGTGCTACGACGGTAGGCGGCCCCTACGAGCAGTACTTC
d_gene: -
abundance: few
j_gene: TRBJ2-7
v_gene: TRBV20-1

CDR3aa: CATAGLAKNIQYF
CDR3nt: TGTGCCACTGCGGGGCTAGCCAAAAACATTCAGTACTTC
d_gene: -
abundance: few
j_gene: TRBJ2-4
v_gene: TRBV7-9

CDR3aa: CASSQNPITDTQYF
CDR3nt: TGTGCCAGCAGCCAAAACCCCATCACAGATACGCAGTATTTT
d_gene: -
abundance: many
j_gene: TRBJ2-3
v_gene: TRBV4-2

CDR3aa: CASSFRGTVSYEQYF
CDR3nt: TGTGCCAGCAGTTTTCGGGGGACAGTATCCTACGAGCAGTACTTC
d_gene: -
abundance: -
j_gene: TRBJ2-7
v_gene: TRBV28

CDR3aa: CASRGLNLGRFF
CDR3nt: TGTGCCAGCAGAGGACTCAACCTCGGCCGGTTCTTC
d_gene: -
abundance: many
j_gene: TRBJ2-1
v_gene: TRBV2

CDR3aa: CSAHRGDTQYF
CDR3nt: TGTTCCGCCCACAGGGGAGATACGCAGTATTTT
d_gene: TRBD1
abundance: few
j_gene: TRBJ2-3
v_gene: TRBV30

CDR3aa: CASSTTGGKEQYF
CDR3nt: TGTGCCAGCAGTACGACAGGGGGGAAAGAGCAGTACTTC
d_gene: TRBD1
abundance: many
j_gene: TRBJ2-7
v_gene: TRBV28

CDR3aa: CSVESGVEDYGYTF
CDR3nt: TGCAGCGTTGAATCAGGGGTGGAAGACTATGGCTACACCTTC
d_gene: -
abundance: -
j_gene: TRBJ1-2
v_gene: TRBV29-1

CDR3aa: CAIKAQGMQGDTQYF
CDR3nt: TGTGCCATCAAGGCGCAGGGGATGCAAGGAGATACGCAGTATTTT
d_gene: -
abundance: many
j_gene: TRBJ2-3
v_gene: TRBV10-3

CDR3aa: CASTPQGILDTF
CDR3nt: TGTGCCAGCACCCCCCAAGGGATTTTGGACACCTTC
d_gene: -
abundance: -
j_gene: TRBJ1-2
v_gene: TRBV6-6

CDR3aa: CASSLTGFYGYTF
CDR3nt: TGTGCCAGCAGTCTTACAGGGTTCTATGGCTACACCTTC
d_gene: -
abundance: -
j_gene: TRBJ1-2
v_gene: TRBV12-3/TRBV12-4

CDR3aa: CAWSRAVAFF
CDR3nt: TGTGCCTGGAGTAGGGCGGTAGCTTTCTTT
d_gene: -
abundance: -
j_gene: TRBJ1-1
v_gene: TRBV30

CDR3aa: CASSQGPGEGTEAFF
CDR3nt: TGCGCCAGCAGCCAAGGTCCGGGGGAGGGAACTGAAGCTTTCTTT
d_gene: -
abundance: -
j_gene: TRBJ1-1
v_gene: TRBV4-1

CDR3aa: CASSFQSGTGNGYTF
CDR3nt: TGCGCCAGCAGCTTCCAATCGGGGACAGGGAACGGCTACACCTTC
d_gene: TRBD1
abundance: few
j_gene: TRBJ1-2
v_gene: TRBV5-1

CDR3aa: CASSGGGSTEAFF
CDR3nt: TGCGCCAGCAGCGGGGGGGGATCCACTGAAGCTTTCTTT
d_gene: -
abundance: -
j_gene: TRBJ1-1
v_gene: TRBV5-1

CDR3aa: CASSQVTGGKQPQHF
CDR3nt: TGTGCCAGCAGCCAAGTGACAGGGGGCAAGCAGCCCCAGCATTTT
d_gene: TRBD1
abundance: many
j_gene: TRBJ1-5
v_gene: TRBV4-2

CDR3aa: CASSPPDNTGELFF
CDR3nt: TGTGCCAGCTCACCACCGGACAACACCGGGGAGCTGTTTTTT
d_gene: -
abundance: many
j_gene: TRBJ2-2
v_gene: TRBV18

CDR3aa: CASSVIMNTEAFF
CDR3nt: TGTGCCAGCAGCGTAATCATGAACACTGAAGCTTTCTTT
d_gene: -
abundance: many
j_gene: TRBJ1-1
v_gene: TRBV5-5

CDR3aa: CASFAPRDIQETQYF
CDR3nt: TGTGCCAGCTTCGCTCCCCGGGACATCCAAGAGACCCAGTACTTC
d_gene: -
abundance: -
j_gene: TRBJ2-5
v_gene: TRBV18

CDR3aa: CSVEDLTLPSTDTQYF
CDR3nt: TGCAGCGTTGAGGATCTGACTCTCCCTAGCACAGATACGCAGTATTTT
d_gene: -
abundance: -
j_gene: TRBJ2-3
v_gene: TRBV29-1

CDR3aa: CASSQDSTGGNTIYF
CDR3nt: TGTGCCAGCAGCCAAGATTCGACAGGGGGAAACACCATATATTTT
d_gene: TRBD1
abundance: few
j_gene: TRBJ1-3
v_gene: TRBV3-1

CDR3aa: CASSENTDTQYF
CDR3nt: TGTGCCAGCAGCGAGAATACAGATACGCAGTATTTT
d_gene: -
abundance: many
j_gene: TRBJ2-3
v_gene: TRBV5-5

CDR3aa: CASSSTQGMEDEKLFF
CDR3nt: TGTGCCAGCAGCTCCACACAGGGTATGGAGGATGAAAAACTGTTTTTT
d_gene: -
abundance: -
j_gene: TRBJ1-4
v_gene: TRBV5-6

CDR3aa: CASSERDTQYF
CDR3nt: TGTGCCAGCAGCGAGAGGGATACGCAGTATTTT
d_gene: -
abundance: few
j_gene: TRBJ2-3
v_gene: TRBV9

CDR3aa: CASSDGANQPQHF
CDR3nt: TGTGCCAGCAGTGACGGGGCGAATCAGCCCCAGCATTTT
d_gene: -
abundance: few
j_gene: TRBJ1-5
v_gene: TRBV6-1

CDR3aa: CASSEGTIEQYF
CDR3nt: TGTGCCAGCAGTGAGGGGACTATCGAGCAGTACTTC
d_gene: TRBD2
abundance: -
j_gene: TRBJ2-7
v_gene: TRBV28

CDR3aa: CASSPYRDPIRPQHF
CDR3nt: TGTGCCAGCAGCCCTTACAGGGACCCCATTCGGCCCCAGCATTTT
d_gene: -
abundance: few
j_gene: TRBJ1-5
v_gene: TRBV28

CDR3aa: CASSPRLAAPYNEQFF
CDR3nt: TGTGCCAGCAGCCCAAGACTAGCGGCTCCCTACAATGAGCAGTTCTTC
d_gene: TRBD2
abundance: many
j_gene: TRBJ2-1
v_gene: TRBV9

CDR3aa: CASSRDSTDTQYF
CDR3nt: TGTGCCAGCAGCCGAGACAGCACAGATACGCAGTATTTT
d_gene: -
abundance: many
j_gene: TRBJ2-3
v_gene: TRBV28

CDR3aa: CAWSVLMAGTYEAFF
CDR3nt: TGTGCCTGGAGTGTACTCATGGCAGGTACTTATGAAGCTTTCTTT
d_gene: -
abundance: -
j_gene: TRBJ1-1
v_gene: TRBV30

CDR3aa: CAWRPQGGATGQYF
CDR3nt: TGTGCCTGGAGGCCACAGGGGGGGGCGACTGGGCAGTACTTC
d_gene: -
abundance: few
j_gene: TRBJ2-7
v_gene: TRBV30

CDR3aa: CSARIYRDSDEQYF
CDR3nt: TGCAGTGCTAGAATTTACAGGGATTCCGACGAGCAGTACTTC
d_gene: -
abundance: -
j_gene: TRBJ2-7
v_gene: TRBV20-1

CDR3aa: CASSLLSSGVGEQYF
CDR3nt: TGTGCCAGCAGCTTACTCTCGTCAGGGGTCGGCGAGCAGTACTTC
d_gene: -
abundance: many
j_gene: TRBJ2-7
v_gene: TRBV7-9

CDR3aa: CASSLESPGTDTQYF
CDR3nt: TGTGCCAGCAGCTTAGAGAGCCCGGGGACAGATACGCAGTATTTT
d_gene: -
abundance: -
j_gene: TRBJ2-3
v_gene: TRBV7-2

CDR3aa: CASTLISPDTDTQYF
CDR3nt: TGTGCCAGCACGTTGATCAGCCCAGACACAGATACGCAGTATTTT
d_gene: -
abundance: few
j_gene: TRBJ2-3
v_gene: TRBV2

CDR3aa: CASSEFGGEQYF
CDR3nt: TGTGCCAGCAGTGAATTCGGGGGCGAGCAGTACTTC
d_gene: -
abundance: many
j_gene: TRBJ2-7
v_gene: TRBV6-1

CDR3aa: CSVPGTFSGANVLTF
CDR3nt: TGCAGCGTCCCCGGGACTTTCTCTGGGGCCAACGTCCTGACTTTC
d_gene: -
abundance: few
j_gene: TRBJ2-6
v_gene: TRBV29-1

CDR3aa: CASSLGAGAGGETQYF
CDR3nt: TGTGCCAGCAGCTTGGGGGCAGGGGCTGGCGGAGAGACCCAGTACTTC
d_gene: -
abundance: -
j_gene: TRBJ2-5
v_gene: TRBV5-5

CDR3aa: CASSLPRTGSHNSPLHF
CDR3nt: TGTGCCAGCAGCCTACCACGGACAGGGAGTCATAATTCACCCCTCCACTTT
d_gene: TRBD1
abundance: -
j_gene: TRBJ1-6
v_gene: TRBV4-2

CDR3aa: CASSEWAGDEKLFF
CDR3nt: TGTGCCAGCAGTGAATGGGCAGGGGATGAAAAACTGTTTTTT
d_gene: -
abundance: -
j_gene: TRBJ1-4
v_gene: TRBV25-1